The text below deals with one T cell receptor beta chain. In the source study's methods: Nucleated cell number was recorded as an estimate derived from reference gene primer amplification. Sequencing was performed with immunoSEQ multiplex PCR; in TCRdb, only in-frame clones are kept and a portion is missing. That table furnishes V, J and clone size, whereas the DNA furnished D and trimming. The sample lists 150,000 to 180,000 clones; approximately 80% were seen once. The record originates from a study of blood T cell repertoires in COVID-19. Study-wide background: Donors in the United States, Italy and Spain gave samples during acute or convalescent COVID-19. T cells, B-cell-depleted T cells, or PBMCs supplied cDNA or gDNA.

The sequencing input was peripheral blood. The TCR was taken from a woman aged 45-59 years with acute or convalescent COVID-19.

CDR3 in amino acids: CASTMGQQRVGELFF. In nucleotides, the CDR3 is TGTGCCAGCACTATGGGACAGCAAAGGGTAGGGGAGCTGTTTTTT. The chain couples TRBV6-5 to TRBJ2-2; 7 bases are a match to TRBD1. The CDR3 is made up of 15 amino acids. Germline CDR1 and CDR2: MNHEY and SVGAGI. V lost 7 bases, J lost 8 bases, and 13 bases stayed unmatched.